The entry below describes one T cell receptor (beta chain). From germline, CDR1 is MNHEY and CDR2 SMNVEV (reference sequence). The CDR3 runs 15 residues. Trimming pared 0 bases from V and 2 bases from J, leaving 10 bases between. This sample is part of a study of control samples from healthy donors and cancer patients. Produced via immunoSEQ multiplex PCR; TCRdb's table is partial and in-frame only. The sample lists about 110,000 clones; 83% were seen once. The source material was blood. The chain uses TRBV27 and TRBJ1-1, with D hard to call. The origin of this receptor is a woman aged 50 to 60 in good health. CDR3 DNA sequence: TGTGCCAGCAGTTTATCATTCACAGAAAACACTGAAGCTTTCTTT. Residues: CASSLSFTENTEAFF.